This T cell receptor beta chain comes out of a study of T cell responses to AZD1222 COVID-19 vaccine. Points from the study as a whole: Reports indicate that nearly half of spike-specific TCRs are directed at unmutated variant regions. Donor demographics were predominantly white British with a female majority; clonal diversity may be underestimated. Distributed over spike, vaccine-associated CD4 TCRs predominated at 160-218 and 743-854. Among those given AZD1222, only five to seven were seropositive at baseline.

Only in-frame clones appear in the TCRdb table, and some are missing; sequencing was by immunoSEQ multiplex PCR. Of 150,000 to 200,000 clones in the sample, about 83% were seen once. This clone was observed a few times. Its specificity is not known. The CDR3 covers 15 residues. Trimming at V came to 2 bases and at J to 0 bases, leaving 3 bases not matched to a gene. Looked up from germline, CDR1 is LGHNA and CDR2 is YNFKEQ. The receptor's source is an adult who received the AZD1222 COVID-19 vaccine. This sequence joins TRBV4-2 and TRBJ2-7; 8 bases agree with TRBD2. The sequences come from peripheral blood, collected 28 days after the second AZD1222 dose. The CDR3 bases are TGTGCCAGCAGCCAAATAGCGGGGAGCTCCTACGAGCAGTACTTC. It translates to CASSQIAGSSYEQYF.